This T cell receptor beta chain was documented in a study of regulatory T cells in long-lasting Graves disease. Whole-study findings and limits: TCR diversity in persistent Graves' patients was below that of newly diagnosed ones. Not thyroid tissue but only peripheral blood was studied. Persistent cases favored TRBV28, TRBJ1-2 and TRBJ2-5.

The germline V gene encodes CDR1 SQVTM and CDR2 ANQGSEA. V lost 3 bases and J lost 4; bases outside the gene matches: 9. CDR3 size: 15 residues. iRepertoire HTBI primers and Arm-PCR of CDR3 regions built TCR beta libraries. TCRdb re-called the multiplex PCR reads with MiXCR, one entry per CDR3 protein. The sample lists some 300,000 distinct CDR3 sequences; roughly a fifth were seen once. Noted time point: persistent/refractory GD, antithyroid drugs over 5 years with positive TRAb. The authors made the TCR library using RNA they extracted from PBMCs. Of note for this clonotype: Its target is unknown.

Here the sequenced sample was peripheral blood mononuclear cells (PBMCs), taken when the disease was refractory, from a patient treated with antithyroid drugs. This chain connects TRBV29-1 to TRBJ2-3; 8 nucleotides agree with TRBD2. This clonotype originated in a female donor with Graves disease. CDR3 in amino acids: CSVDPGLGRADTQYF. As DNA, the CDR3 is TGCAGCGTTGACCCGGGACTAGGGAGGGCAGATACGCAGTATTTT.